One sample yielded the 10 T cell receptor beta chains listed below, sequenced in a study of spatial heterogeneity in lung cancer. Whole-study findings and limits: Tracking of tumor mutation counts was seen in expanded intratumoral alpha and beta TCR counts.

Noted time point: sample taken at primary tumor resection. TCRdb itself ran the 5' RACE reads through MiXCR, one entry per CDR3 protein. Found here are about 3,000 distinct CDR3 sequences, roughly a sixth of them singletons; the top ten hold 14%. Their specific antigens are unknown. The sequencing here drew on lung tumor tissue, taken at surgery. The receptors derive from a male donor with early-stage non-small cell lung cancer.

The table lists this clonotype with many counts. Within a library made for alpha chains, this beta chain is off target, and its count is uninformative. This chain connects TRBV20-1 to TRBJ2-7; D may be TRBD2 (5 bases). This CDR3 contains 14 residues. Per the germline V gene, CDR1 is DFQATT and CDR2 is SNEGSKA (reference sequence). V was cut by 2 bases and J by 5 bases, with 16 bases left in between. This CDR3 reads CSARTGIISDEQYF. The DNA for the CDR3 is TGCAGTGCTAGAACGGGGATTATTTCAGACGAGCAGTACTTC.

This clonotype qualifies as medium-sized. This beta chain is off target for a library built for alpha chains, so its abundance means little. V usage is TRBV20-1 and J usage is TRBJ1-4, with TRBD1 matching 7 bases. The junction had 5 bases not matched to a gene; V was cut back by 6 bases and J by 4 bases. The CDR3 contains 13 residues. The germline gives CDR1 DFQATT, CDR2 SNEGSKA (reference sequence). The CDR3 here is CSAPGQYNEKLFF. CDR3 bases: TGCAGTGCCCCGGGACAGTATAATGAAAAACTGTTTTTT.

This clonotype was counted ten times or more. This beta chain slipped into a library made for alpha chains as a stray read, so its size is not meaningful. V gene TRBV6-6 combines with J gene TRBJ1-1; 8 nucleotides align to TRBD1. The CDR3 has 15 residues. Germline trimming cut 5 bases from V and 5 bases from J; bases unmatched to any gene: 10. Germline lookup yields CDR1 MNHNY and CDR2 SVGAGI (reference sequence). The CDR3 bases are TGTGCCAGCAGTACGGAAGACAGGGGCGAGACTGAAGCTTTCTTT. Translating gives CASSTEDRGETEAFF.

Comment on this clonotype: Because this beta chain is a stray read in a library intended to capture alpha chains, its abundance should not be given much weight. This chain links TRBV5-5 with TRBJ2-5; possible D gene TRBD1, 6 bases. The CDR3 contains 15 residues. The germline CDR1 and CDR2 sequences are SGHKS and YYEKEE (reference sequence). The V end lost 4 bases, the J end lost 0 bases, and 13 bases lay between the germline ends. The CDR3 bases are TGTGCCAGCAGCAGGGGGACGCACGACCAAGAGACCCAGTACTTC. It specifies CASSRGTHDQETQYF. The full variable domain, rest sourced from reference TRBV5-5 and TRBJ2-5, is DAGVTQSPTHLIKTRGQQVTLRCSPISGHKSVSWYQQVLGQGPQFIFQYYEKEERGRGNFPDRFSARQFPNYSSELNVNALLLGDSALYLCASSRGTHDQETQYFGPGTRLLVL.

This clonotype was detected a few times. Because the library targeted alpha chains, this beta chain is an off-target read whose size means little. The V gene is TRBV6-1, the J gene TRBJ2-7; D might be TRBD1 (5 bases). This CDR3 is built from 13 residues. Germline V gene lookup returns CDR1 MNHNS and CDR2 SASEGT. With 6 bases removed from V and 0 bases from J, the gap between germline ends came to 9 bases. CDR3 protein: CASRTVSSYEQYF. The CDR3 bases are TGTGCCAGCAGGACAGTGAGCTCCTACGAGCAGTACTTC.

The table lists this clonotype with a few counts. Little can be read into the size of this beta chain, an off-target read in a library designed for alpha chains. V gene TRBV6-6 combines with J gene TRBJ2-7; D is perhaps TRBD1 (6 bases). This CDR3 spans 13 amino acids. Trimming shortened V by 6 bases and J by 1 base, and 10 bases separated the two germline ends. The germline gives CDR1 MNHNY, CDR2 SVGAGI (reference sequence). The CDR3, as DNA: TGTGCCAGCAGGGAAACAGGGTCCTACGAGCAGTACTTC. It codes for CASRETGSYEQYF.

To note about this clonotype: The library was prepared for alpha chains; this beta chain is a stray read, so its frequency means little. The CDR3: CASSSPSQGPYNSPLHF. The CDR3 DNA sequence: TGTGCCAGCAGCTCCCCGTCACAGGGACCTTATAATTCACCCCTCCACTTT. V is TRBV9 and J is TRBJ1-6, with D possibly matching TRBD1 (6 bases). V lost 4 bases, J lost 4 bases, and 18 bases lay in between. Germline lookup yields CDR1 SGDLS and CDR2 YYNGEE. This CDR3 has 17 residues.

In the case of this clonotype: With the library built for alpha chains, this beta chain is off target and its frequency is not meaningful. This chain uses TRBV29-1 with TRBJ2-7; D remains ambiguous. This CDR3 contains 11 residues. CDR1 and CDR2 from the germline V gene are SQVTM and ANQGSEA. Trimming cost V 2 bases and J 2 bases, with 4 bases left between them. CDR3 coding DNA: TGCAGCGTTGAAAGAGCCTACGAGCAGTACTTC. Translated, it gives CSVERAYEQYF.

This clonotype was picked up many times. Little can be read into the size of this beta chain, an off-target read in a library designed for alpha chains. The CDR3 nucleotides read TGTGCCAGCAGGGATCCACTAGCGGGGGGTGAGCAGTTCTTC. Translating it yields CASRDPLAGGEQFF. This rearrangement joins TRBV2 to TRBJ2-1; 12 bases align to TRBD2. With V trimmed by 6 bases and J by 9 bases, 6 bases remained unmatched. CDR1 and CDR2 from the germline V gene are SNHLY and FYNNEI. The CDR3 extends over 14 amino acids. The full variable domain, in which reference TRBV2 and TRBJ2-1 provide the parts outside the CDR3, is EPEVTQTPSHQVTQMGQEVILRCVPISNHLYFYWYRQILGQKVEFLVSFYNNEISEKSEIFDDQFSVERPDGSNFTLKIRSTKLEDSAMYFCASRDPLAGGEQFFGPGTRLTVL.

By share, this clonotype ranks as medium-sized (0.01 to 0.1%). Because the library targeted alpha chains, this beta chain is an off-target read whose size means little. J is TRBJ1-4 and V is TRBV2, with D perhaps TRBD1 (5 bases). Germline CDR1 reads SNHLY; CDR2 reads FYNNEI. The CDR3 has 13 amino acids. Trimming cost V 6 bases and J 7 bases, with 12 bases left between them. CDR3 sequence (DNA): TGTGCCAGCAGCGGACAAAGGAGTGAAAAACTGTTTTTT. It translates to CASSGQRSEKLFF.